Listed below are T cell receptor beta chains from one sample, sequenced in a study of blood T cell repertoires in COVID-19. Libraries were prepared by immunoSEQ multiplex PCR; TCRdb keeps only in-frame clonotypes and omits some of them. The sample includes about 220,000 clones, less than 85% of them seen just once. The sequenced material came from peripheral blood. These receptor sequences come from a woman aged 65 to 85 with acute or convalescent COVID-19. Both conserved end residues are part of each CDR3. The D gene is left open where the match is weak. Expanded clones are given a class, and other clones once, few, many or no size at all.

>TRBJ2-4|TRBV7-2|.|TRBD1
CASSFWRDRGEGNIQYF
TGTGCCAGCAGCTTTTGGAGGGACAGGGGTGAAGGGAACATTCAGTACTTC
>TRBJ2-1|TRBV15|.|.
CATSVNFEAWNEQFF
TGTGCCACCAGCGTAAACTTCGAGGCTTGGAATGAGCAGTTCTTC
>TRBJ2-1|TRBV30|.|TRBD1
CAWSRGQLGNEQFF
TGTGCCTGGAGTCGGGGACAGCTAGGCAATGAGCAGTTCTTC
>TRBJ1-5|TRBV4-1|once|TRBD1
CASSQGSGGTNQPQHF
TGCGCCAGCAGCCAAGGGTCAGGGGGGACCAATCAGCCCCAGCATTTT
>TRBJ2-3|TRBV7-2|.|TRBD2
CASSLGQRGGIADTQYF
TGTGCCAGCAGCTTAGGTCAGCGGGGGGGCATTGCAGATACGCAGTATTTT
>TRBJ1-5|TRBV11-2|.|TRBD1
CASSHSRDRGSIGNQPQHF
TGTGCCAGCAGCCATTCTCGGGACAGGGGGTCAATAGGTAATCAGCCCCAGCATTTT
>TRBJ1-6|TRBV11-2|.|.
CAPPRARAEPLHF
TGTGCCCCCCCAAGGGCGCGGGCCGAGCCCCTCCACTTT
>TRBJ2-3|TRBV30|.|.
CAWGNGGISDTQYF
TGTGCCTGGGGGAACGGGGGTATCTCAGATACGCAGTATTTT
>TRBJ2-2|TRBV5-1|.|.
CASSGLRNTGELFF
TGCGCCAGCAGCGGACTGAGGAACACCGGGGAGCTGTTTTTT
>TRBJ2-7|TRBV4-1|.|.
CASSQRMRQAVSEQYF
TGCGCCAGCAGCCAGCGGATGAGACAGGCCGTGTCCGAGCAGTACTTC
>TRBJ2-5|TRBV4-1|once|TRBD2
CASSPSGGSQETQYF
TGCGCCAGCAGCCCCAGCGGGGGGAGCCAAGAGACCCAGTACTTC
>TRBJ1-1|TRBV6-5|.|TRBD1
CATTLTGPTEAFF
TGTGCCACCACATTGACAGGGCCCACTGAAGCTTTCTTT
>TRBJ2-7|TRBV27|.|.
CASSFRVYEQYF
TGTGCCAGCAGTTTTAGAGTCTACGAGCAGTACTTC
>TRBJ1-1|TRBV5-1|.|.
CASSIQGNTEAFF
TGCGCCAGCAGTATACAGGGAAACACTGAAGCTTTCTTT
>TRBJ1-2|TRBV19|few|.
CASSPSLGGPYTF
TGTGCCAGTAGCCCATCCTTGGGAGGGCCTTACACCTTC
>TRBJ1-6|TRBV3-1/TRBV3-2|.|TRBD1
CASSQQQGAESNSPLHF
TGTGCCAGCAGCCAGCAACAGGGGGCGGAAAGTAATTCACCCCTCCACTTT
>TRBJ1-6|TRBV7-8|.|.
CASSLADNSYNSPLHF
TGTGCCAGCAGCTTAGCGGACAATTCCTATAATTCACCCCTCCACTTT
>TRBJ2-1|TRBV30|.|TRBD2
CAWSSQRGQFF
TGTGCCTGGAGTAGCCAGCGGGGGCAGTTCTTC
>TRBJ1-1|TRBV5-1|.|.
CASSLTGQNTEAFF
TGCGCCAGCAGCCTTACGGGACAGAACACTGAAGCTTTCTTT
>TRBJ2-5|TRBV4-1|.|.
CASSPNRGGEETQYF
TGCGCCAGCAGTCCCAATCGGGGCGGGGAAGAGACCCAGTACTTC